The rows below give T cell receptor beta chains drawn from one sample of a study of beta chain features in type 1 diabetes. Clones were read by immunoSEQ multiplex PCR, and TCRdb kept only the in-frame ones, dropping some. In the table there are about 640,000 clones, over 10% of which are singletons. The sample taken for sequencing was naive CD4+ T cells from blood. The receptors originated from a man aged 25-40 years with type 1 diabetes. Each CDR3 is given with its conserved first and last residue. D genes are given only for firm matches. The size entry is marked missing in some rows and otherwise reads once, few, many or a size class.

TRBV7-8,16,.,.,TRBJ2-6,TGTGCCAGCAGCATACAGCAGGGCGCTGGGGCCAACGTCCTGACTTTC,CASSIQQGAGANVLTF
TRBV30,13,.,few,TRBJ2-7,TGTGCCTGGAGTGTAACACCCACCGGCGAGCAGTACTTC,CAWSVTPTGEQYF
TRBV28,14,TRBD1,few,TRBJ1-5,TGTGCCAGCAGTCCGACAGGGTGGACTCAGCCCCAGCATTTT,CASSPTGWTQPQHF
TRBV30,13,.,.,TRBJ2-7,TGTGCCTGGGGACGATTCGGAAACTACGAGCAGTACTTC,CAWGRFGNYEQYF
TRBV9,14,.,.,TRBJ1-1,TGTGCCAGCAGCGTAGAACAAAGGAACACTGAAGCTTTCTTT,CASSVEQRNTEAFF
TRBV30,13,.,.,TRBJ2-2,TGTGCCTGGAGTGTAGGGTACACCGGGGAGCTGTTTTTT,CAWSVGYTGELFF
TRBV14,13,.,few,TRBJ1-2,TGTGCCAGCAGCCATGGGCAGGGGAATGGCTACACCTTC,CASSHGQGNGYTF
TRBV15,16,TRBD1,.,TRBJ1-2,TGTGCCACCAGCTCCGGGACAGGGGGCGTGGACTATGGCTACACCTTC,CATSSGTGGVDYGYTF
TRBV6-5,15,TRBD1,once,TRBJ1-6,TGTGCCAGCAGTTACCGACAGGGGAAGGATTCACCCCTCCACTTT,CASSYRQGKDSPLHF
TRBV2,14,.,.,TRBJ1-2,TGTGCCAGCAAAGGTAATGGATTGAACTATGGCTACACCTTC,CASKGNGLNYGYTF
TRBV4-2,14,.,few,TRBJ1-2,TGTGCCAGCAGCCAAGATAGATCTAACTATGGCTACACCTTC,CASSQDRSNYGYTF
TRBV9,13,.,.,TRBJ2-5,TGTGCCAGCAGCGCCCCTCAACAAGAGACCCAGTACTTC,CASSAPQQETQYF
TRBV5-1,15,.,.,TRBJ2-7,TGCGCCAGCAGCTTGACAGCTGCCCCAACCTACGAGCAGTACTTC,CASSLTAAPTYEQYF
TRBV7-2,14,.,few,TRBJ1-1,TGTGCCAGCAGCTTAGTCAGCTTGAACACTGAAGCTTTCTTT,CASSLVSLNTEAFF
TRBV7-9,14,TRBD2,.,TRBJ2-3,TGTGCCAGCAGCCCTAGCGGCGGGACAGATACGCAGTATTTT,CASSPSGGTDTQYF
TRBV28,15,.,.,TRBJ2-7,TGTGCCAGCAGGGGAGCGGATCTATCGTCATACGAGCAGTACTTC,CASRGADLSSYEQYF
TRBV28,14,.,.,TRBJ2-7,TGTGCCAGCAGTTTAACCCTCGACCCCTACGAGCAGTACTTC,CASSLTLDPYEQYF
TRBV5-1,16,.,few,TRBJ1-1,TGCGCCAGCAGCTTGGTTAAAGGGGTTGTGAACACTGAAGCTTTCTTT,CASSLVKGVVNTEAFF
TRBV5-6,15,.,few,TRBJ2-3,TGTGCCAGCAGCTTGGCAGCAGCAGGCACAGATACGCAGTATTTT,CASSLAAAGTDTQYF
TRBV7-2,10,.,.,TRBJ1-2,TGTGCCAGCAGACTCTATGGCTACACCTTC,CASRLYGYTF
TRBV7-9,14,TRBD1,.,TRBJ1-2,TGTGCCAGCACCCACCGGGACAGGGGATATGGCTACACCTTC,CASTHRDRGYGYTF
TRBV7-9,12,.,few,TRBJ1-2,TGTGCCAGCAGCTTAGGGCTGCCCGGCTACACCTTC,CASSLGLPGYTF
TRBV19,13,.,.,TRBJ2-1,TGTGCCAGTAGCGTTAGGGAGTACAATGAGCAGTTCTTC,CASSVREYNEQFF
TRBV4-3,14,.,few,TRBJ2-7,TGCGCCAGCAGCCAGGGAAAGGGCTCCTACGAGCAGTACTTC,CASSQGKGSYEQYF
TRBV18,15,.,few,TRBJ1-1,TGTGCCAGCTCACCAGCGGGACGGGTTCTATCTGAAGCTTTCTTT,CASSPAGRVLSEAFF
TRBV7-9,13,.,few,TRBJ2-1,TGTGCCATCGGGGCGCAGTCTTACAATGAGCAGTTCTTC,CAIGAQSYNEQFF
TRBV4-2,13,.,few,TRBJ1-1,TGTGCCAGCAGCCAAGGTGAGGGTACTGAAGCTTTCTTT,CASSQGEGTEAFF
TRBV10-3,15,.,.,TRBJ1-6,TGTGCCGCCAATAACCCAGGGGCACAGAATTCACCCCTCCACTTT,CAANNPGAQNSPLHF
TRBV30,16,.,few,TRBJ1-6,TGTGCCTGGAGTGCAAAGGGGGGCCTGAATAATTCACCCCTCCACTTT,CAWSAKGGLNNSPLHF
TRBV30,15,TRBD1,few,TRBJ1-5,TGTGCCTGGAGCGGGGACAGGGGGCTTCATCAGCCCCAGCATTTT,CAWSGDRGLHQPQHF
TRBV7-9,18,TRBD1,.,TRBJ1-2,TGTGCCAGCAGCTTATCTATACGGGACAGCCAGACTAACTATGGCTACACCTTC,CASSLSIRDSQTNYGYTF
TRBV19,14,.,.,TRBJ1-5,TGTGCCAGTACGACCCGACAGGGCAATCAGCCCCAGCATTTT,CASTTRQGNQPQHF
TRBV9,13,.,.,TRBJ1-1,TGTGCCAGCAGCGTAGTACAGAAACCTGAAGCTTTCTTT,CASSVVQKPEAFF
TRBV5-4,14,.,few,TRBJ1-6,TGTGCCAGCAGCTTGGCGGGGGGGAATTCACCCCTCCACTTT,CASSLAGGNSPLHF
TRBV6-5,16,.,few,TRBJ1-3,TGTGCCAGCAGTTACTCGCTACACGGCTCTGGAAACACCATATATTTT,CASSYSLHGSGNTIYF
TRBV9,15,.,few,TRBJ2-2,TGTGCCAGCAGCGTACAGGGTGCCCATCCCGGGGAGCTGTTTTTT,CASSVQGAHPGELFF
TRBV5-1,14,.,.,TRBJ2-1,TGCGCCAGCAGCCCCAGGGTTAGCGACAATGAGCAGTTCTTC,CASSPRVSDNEQFF
TRBV19,16,TRBD1,.,TRBJ1-5,TGTGCCAGTAGTCCGGGGACAGAGAGTAGCAATCAGCCCCAGCATTTT,CASSPGTESSNQPQHF
TRBV9,14,.,few,TRBJ2-3,TGTGCCAGCAGCACCCCGACCCGGACAGATACGCAGTATTTT,CASSTPTRTDTQYF
TRBV5-5,12,.,few,TRBJ2-5,TGTGCCAGCAGCCCCCTTGGGGAGACCCAGTACTTC,CASSPLGETQYF
TRBV28,13,.,.,TRBJ1-5,TGTGCCAGCATAAGACAGGTAGATCAGCCCCAGCATTTT,CASIRQVDQPQHF
TRBV19,16,.,.,TRBJ1-1,TGTGCCAGCCAGGTCGGCAGGAACATCATGAACACTGAAGCTTTCTTT,CASQVGRNIMNTEAFF
TRBV5-4,12,.,few,TRBJ2-1,TGTGCCAGCAGCTCCCTAGCTTCTGAGCAGTTCTTC,CASSSLASEQFF